These T cell receptor beta chains were read from a single sample in a study of blood T cell repertoires in COVID-19. The method was immunoSEQ multiplex PCR; TCRdb's version includes in-frame clones alone and lacks a portion of them. The table lists roughly 200,000 clones, approximately 86% of them singletons. The sample comprised PBMCs or T cells enriched from blood (not recorded which). Every receptor here comes from a woman in her thirties or forties with acute COVID-19. Both conserved end residues are part of each CDR3. Fields, in order: D gene, clone size, V gene, J gene, CDR3 DNA, CDR3 protein. A D gene is named only where the DNA matches it firmly. Size is stated for part of the rows, as once, few or many counts, or as a class when the clone is expanded.

NA,NA,TRBV28,TRBJ2-7,TGTGCCAGCAGTTTACAAATCTACGAGCAGTACTTC,CASSLQIYEQYF
TRBD2,NA,TRBV27,TRBJ2-7,TGTGCCAGCAGTTTGTGGACTAGCGGAGACGAGCAGTACTTC,CASSLWTSGDEQYF
TRBD2,NA,TRBV5-1,TRBJ2-1,TGCGCCAGCAGCCGGGGGGTAGGGAATGAGCAGTTCTTC,CASSRGVGNEQFF
TRBD1,once,TRBV28,TRBJ2-5,TGTGCCAGCAGTGGGAGACAGGGATCTCAAGAGACCCAGTACTTC,CASSGRQGSQETQYF
NA,NA,TRBV7-3,TRBJ2-3,TGTGCCAGCAGCCCTGTGGCGGGGACTGACCAAACAGATACGCAGTATTTT,CASSPVAGTDQTDTQYF
TRBD1,NA,TRBV19,TRBJ1-2,TGTGCCAGTAGTATACCGCAGGGGGTATCGTATGGCTACACCTTC,CASSIPQGVSYGYTF
NA,few,TRBV11-2,TRBJ2-7,TGTGCGTCTCAGGGGTTATCCTACGAGCAGTACTTC,CASQGLSYEQYF
TRBD1,few,TRBV19,TRBJ1-2,TGTGCCAGTAGTATAGGGGACAGGGGGCGAAACTATGGCTACACCTTC,CASSIGDRGRNYGYTF
TRBD1,NA,TRBV28,TRBJ1-6,TGTGCCAGCAGCCTGACAGGGGTCGGGGATTCACCCCTCCACTTT,CASSLTGVGDSPLHF
NA,NA,TRBV9,TRBJ2-3,TGTGCCAGCAGCGTAGAGGTCAGAGGTAGCACAGATACGCAGTATTTT,CASSVEVRGSTDTQYF
TRBD2,NA,TRBV14,TRBJ2-1,TGTGCCAGCAGCCAAGAAATAGGACTAGCGTCCTACAATGAGCAGTTCTTC,CASSQEIGLASYNEQFF
NA,NA,TRBV13,TRBJ2-3,TGTGCCAGCAGCTCTTTCCGGGAAATCACAGATACGCAGTATTTT,CASSSFREITDTQYF
NA,few,TRBV3-1/TRBV3-2,TRBJ2-1,TGTGCCAGTAGGGCCCAGCGGCTAAGCAATGAGCAGTTCTTC,CASRAQRLSNEQFF
TRBD2,NA,TRBV19,TRBJ2-7,TGTGCCAGTAGTAGAAAGGCCGGGACTAGCGGGGCGTACGAGCAGTACTTC,CASSRKAGTSGAYEQYF
NA,NA,TRBV3-1/TRBV3-2,TRBJ1-6,TGTGCCAGCAGCCCCTCGGCAGGGAGGTCACCCCTCCACTTT,CASSPSAGRSPLHF
TRBD2,NA,TRBV7-8,TRBJ2-7,TGTGCCAGCAGCTTAGCGGCGTCACTAGCGGGTTACGCGCAGTACTTC,CASSLAASLAGYAQYF
TRBD2,NA,TRBV19,TRBJ2-1,TGTGCCAGTAGTACCCGACGGACTAGCGGAGTGAATGAGCAGTTCTTC,CASSTRRTSGVNEQFF
NA,NA,TRBV27,TRBJ2-1,TGTGCCAGCAGTGCGGATAGCTCCTACAATGAGCAGTTCTTC,CASSADSSYNEQFF
TRBD2,NA,TRBV5-4,TRBJ2-1,TGTGCCAGCAGCTTCTCCGCGGGACTAGCGGGAGACAATGAGCAGTTCTTC,CASSFSAGLAGDNEQFF
NA,NA,TRBV11-2,TRBJ1-1,TGTGCCAGCAGCTTTGACAGGAAAAACACTGAAGCTTTCTTT,CASSFDRKNTEAFF
TRBD1,NA,TRBV24-1,TRBJ2-1,TGTGCCACCAGTGACCCTACAGGGGGCTTACACAATGAGCAGTTCTTC,CATSDPTGGLHNEQFF
TRBD2,NA,TRBV9,TRBJ2-1,TGTGCCAGCAGCGTAGTAGGGGATTGGGGGGAGGGCCTGAATGAGCAGTTCTTC,CASSVVGDWGEGLNEQFF
TRBD2,NA,TRBV7-3,TRBJ2-3,TGTGCCAGCAGCCTACTAGCGGGAACAGATACGCAGTATTTT,CASSLLAGTDTQYF
NA,NA,TRBV6-5,TRBJ2-5,TGTGCCAGCAGCCCGCCCCTGCGAGAGACCCAGTACTTC,CASSPPLRETQYF
TRBD2,NA,TRBV11-3,TRBJ2-7,TGTGCCAGCAGCTTTCCGACTAGCGGCTCCTACGAGCAGTACTTC,CASSFPTSGSYEQYF
TRBD1,NA,TRBV27,TRBJ1-2,TGTGCCAGCAGACCCTTTGGGACAGGGGGCTATGGCTACACCTTC,CASRPFGTGGYGYTF
NA,NA,TRBV28,TRBJ1-4,TGTGCCAGCAGTTTATTGGGAGCCGATGAAAAACTGTTTTTT,CASSLLGADEKLFF